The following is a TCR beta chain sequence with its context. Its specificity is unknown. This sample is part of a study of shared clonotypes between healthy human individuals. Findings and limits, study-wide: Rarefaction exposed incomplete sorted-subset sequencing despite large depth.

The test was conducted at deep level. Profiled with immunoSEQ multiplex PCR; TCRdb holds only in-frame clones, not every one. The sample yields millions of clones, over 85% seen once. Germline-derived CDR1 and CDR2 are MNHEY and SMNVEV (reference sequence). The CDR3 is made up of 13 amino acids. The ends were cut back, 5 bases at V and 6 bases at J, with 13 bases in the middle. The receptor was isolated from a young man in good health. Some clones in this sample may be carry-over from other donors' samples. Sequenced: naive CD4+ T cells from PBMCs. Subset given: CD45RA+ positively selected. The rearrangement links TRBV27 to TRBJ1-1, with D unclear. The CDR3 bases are TGTGCCAGCAGTCCCCACTCTCAAGCTGAAGCTTTCTTT. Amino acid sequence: CASSPHSQAEAFF.